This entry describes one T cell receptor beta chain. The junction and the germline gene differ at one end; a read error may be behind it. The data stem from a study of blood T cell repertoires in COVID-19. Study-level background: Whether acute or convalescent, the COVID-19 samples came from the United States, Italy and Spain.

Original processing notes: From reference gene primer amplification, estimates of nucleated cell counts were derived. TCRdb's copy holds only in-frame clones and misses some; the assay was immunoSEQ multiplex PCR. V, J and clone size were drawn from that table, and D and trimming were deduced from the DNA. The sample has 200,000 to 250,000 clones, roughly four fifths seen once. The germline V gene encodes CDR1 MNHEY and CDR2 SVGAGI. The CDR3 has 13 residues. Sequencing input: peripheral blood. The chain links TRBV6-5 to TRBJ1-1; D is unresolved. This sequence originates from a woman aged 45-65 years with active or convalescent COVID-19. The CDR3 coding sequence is TGTGCCGGCAGCCACCGAGGGAGCACTGAAGCTTTCTTT. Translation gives CAGSHRGSTEAFF.